Sequencing of this T cell receptor (beta chain) was carried out in a study of blood T cells in healthy people across ages. Alongside a J-beta primer mix, a sample-barcoded 5' primer served in a second PCR lasting about 7 to 11 cycles. A tag from a template-switch adaptor with 12 random nucleotides marked each cDNA molecule. TCRdb reanalysed the 5' RACE reads using MiXCR and keeps one entry per CDR3 protein. The sample includes more than 650,000 distinct CDR3 sequences, around 24% of them seen just once. This CDR3 spans 15 amino acids. With 6 bases clipped from V and 3 bases from J, the junction kept 5 bases outside the gene matches. Germline-derived CDR1 and CDR2 are ENHRY and SYGVKD. This clonotype was counted a few times. This sample also belongs to another study, concerning T cells of mothers and their children. That report adds: Sequencing got over 9 million TCR beta CDR3 reads from each mother and approximately 3 million from each child.

Sequenced sample: blood. The sequence was collected from a boy aged 5-17 years in good health. V and J are TRBV10-3 and TRBJ2-1; 10 nucleotides match TRBD1. For the CDR3, the DNA is TGTGCCATCAGCCCGGGACAGGGGTTCTACAATGAGCAGTTCTTC. It translates to CAISPGQGFYNEQFF.